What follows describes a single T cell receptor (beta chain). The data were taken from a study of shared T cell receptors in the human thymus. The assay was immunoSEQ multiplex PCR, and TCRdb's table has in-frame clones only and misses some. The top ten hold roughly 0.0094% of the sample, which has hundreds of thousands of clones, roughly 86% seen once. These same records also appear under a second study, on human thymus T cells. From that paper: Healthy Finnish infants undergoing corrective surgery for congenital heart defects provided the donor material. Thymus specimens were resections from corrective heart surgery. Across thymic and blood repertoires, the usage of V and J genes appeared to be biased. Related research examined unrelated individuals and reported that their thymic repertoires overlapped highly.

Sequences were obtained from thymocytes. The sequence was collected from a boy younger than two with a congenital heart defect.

The DNA for the CDR3 is TGTGCCAGCAGTTTCGGGAGAAATAATTCACCCCTCCACTTT. Protein sequence: CASSFGRNNSPLHF. The chain uses TRBV27 and TRBJ1-6; D remains ambiguous. With 3 bases removed from V and 5 bases from J, the gap between germline ends came to 8 bases. The germline CDR1 and CDR2 sequences are MNHEY and SMNVEV (reference sequence). CDR3 length: 14 amino acids.